The 5 T cell receptor beta chains given below trace back to one sample, sequenced in a study of naive and memory T cell subsets. Adult healthy volunteers gave 2.5 ml peripheral blood for whole-blood RNA. Alpha and beta constant region primers primed reverse transcription for blood and skin samples. One entry per CDR3 protein results from TCRdb running MiXCR on the 5' RACE reads. Of approximately 27,000 distinct CDR3 sequences in the sample, around a quarter are singletons; the top ten hold approximately 1.7%. These receptors were obtained from a female donor in good health.

This clonotype was found many times. V usage is TRBV28 and J usage is TRBJ2-7, with 9 nucleotides matching TRBD2. Germline trimming cut 2 bases from V and 0 bases from J; bases unmatched to any gene: 8. Per germline, CDR1 MDHEN and CDR2 SYDVKM. The CDR3 has 17 amino acids. The CDR3 sequence: CASSLGRLAASSYEQYF. The CDR3, as DNA: TGTGCCAGCAGTTTAGGTAGACTAGCGGCGAGCTCCTACGAGCAGTACTTC.

The chain joins TRBV20-1 to TRBJ2-1; the match to TRBD2 covers 7 bases. Germline V lookup: CDR1 DFQATT, CDR2 SNEGSKA (reference sequence). CDR3 length equals 15 residues. The J segment lost 9 bases and the V segment lost 3 bases, leaving 14 bases of the junction unmatched. The CDR3 here is CSASGTILDMGEQFF. The CDR3 DNA sequence: TGCAGTGCTAGTGGGACTATCCTAGACATGGGTGAGCAGTTCTTC.

The chain employs TRBV6-5 and TRBJ2-2, with D tentatively TRBD1 (6 bases). Germline values: CDR1 MNHEY, CDR2 SVGAGI. V shed 5 bases and J shed 4 bases, with 11 bases lying between them. The CDR3 is 14 residues long. CDR3 sequence (DNA): TGTGCCAGCAGTGTTGACAGGCCCACCGGGGAGCTGTTTTTT. Amino acids: CASSVDRPTGELFF.

This clonotype is classed as medium-sized (0.01 to 0.1%). The rearrangement links TRBV29-1 to TRBJ2-3; D is ambiguous. The CDR3 is made up of 11 amino acids. CDR1 and CDR2 from the germline V gene are SQVTM and ANQGSEA. The V end lost 7 bases, the J end lost 5 bases, and 10 bases lay between the germline ends. The CDR3 loop reads CSARRGDTQYF. CDR3 nucleotide sequence: TGCAGCGCCCGTCGAGGAGATACGCAGTATTTT.

J is TRBJ2-1 and V is TRBV10-1, with 11 nucleotides matching TRBD2. Unmatched junction bases numbered 11, after V lost 6 bases and J lost 13 bases. Germline V gene lookup returns CDR1 WNHNN and CDR2 SYGVQD (reference sequence). The CDR3 covers 14 residues. The CDR3 here is CASSSRTSGPFQFF. The CDR3 bases are TGCGCCAGCAGCAGCAGGACTAGCGGGCCGTTTCAGTTCTTC.